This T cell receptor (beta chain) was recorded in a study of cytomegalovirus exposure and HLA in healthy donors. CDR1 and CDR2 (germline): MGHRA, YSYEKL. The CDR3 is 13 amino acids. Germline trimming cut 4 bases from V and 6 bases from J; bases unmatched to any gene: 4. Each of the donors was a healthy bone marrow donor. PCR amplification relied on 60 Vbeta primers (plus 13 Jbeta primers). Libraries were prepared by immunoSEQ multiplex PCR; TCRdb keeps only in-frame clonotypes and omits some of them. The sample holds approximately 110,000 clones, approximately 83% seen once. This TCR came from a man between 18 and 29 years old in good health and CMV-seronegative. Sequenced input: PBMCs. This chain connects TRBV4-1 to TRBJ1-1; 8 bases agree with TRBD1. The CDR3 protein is CASSRQTGAEAFF. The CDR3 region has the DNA TGCGCCAGCAGCCGACAGACAGGGGCTGAAGCTTTCTTT.